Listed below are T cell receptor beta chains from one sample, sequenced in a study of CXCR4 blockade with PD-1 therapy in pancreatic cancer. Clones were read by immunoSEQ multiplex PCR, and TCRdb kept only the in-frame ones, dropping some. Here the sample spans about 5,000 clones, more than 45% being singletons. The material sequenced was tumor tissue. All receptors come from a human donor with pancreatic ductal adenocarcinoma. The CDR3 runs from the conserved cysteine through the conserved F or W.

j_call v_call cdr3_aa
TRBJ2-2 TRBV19 CASSIVGGREGRDTGELFF
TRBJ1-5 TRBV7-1 CASSIGTASGQPQHF
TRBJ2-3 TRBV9 CASSPRRSGVTDTQYF
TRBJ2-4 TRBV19 CASSKVGGIQYF
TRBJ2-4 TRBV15 CATSRGAGGDKNIQYF
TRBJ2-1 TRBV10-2 CASRLAGVYNEQFF
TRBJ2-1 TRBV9 CASSRGVWRNYNEQFF
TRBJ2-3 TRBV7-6 CASSLGVSGVSTDTQYF
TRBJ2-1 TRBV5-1 CASSLRAGQITYNEQFF
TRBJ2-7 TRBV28 CASSRQEFADEQYF
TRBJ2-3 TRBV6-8 CASSYYLGETGTDTQYF
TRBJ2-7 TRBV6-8 CASEPGTSYEQYF
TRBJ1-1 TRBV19 CASNIDQGSAFF
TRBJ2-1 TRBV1 CASSTRTSGRTGEQFF
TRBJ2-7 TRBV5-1 CASRYGTGDPYEQYF
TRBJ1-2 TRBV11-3 CASSLSMGLGYGYTF
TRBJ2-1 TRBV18 CASSPRGQGGDEQFF
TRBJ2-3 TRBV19 CASSISLAGDTQYF
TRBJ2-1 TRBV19 CASSIGGTSSNEQFF
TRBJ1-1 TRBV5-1 CASSLERGRDEAFF
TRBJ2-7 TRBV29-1 CSVAEGTNYEQYF
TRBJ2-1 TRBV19 CASTTGAGGYNEQFF
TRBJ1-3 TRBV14 CASSQEGLSGNTIYF
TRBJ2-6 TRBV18 CASSKTLPGANVLTF
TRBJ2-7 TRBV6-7 CAGSGQSSYEQYF
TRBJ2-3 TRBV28 CASSSYWTGGSDTQYF
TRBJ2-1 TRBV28 CASSVRTSTYNEQFF
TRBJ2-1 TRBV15 CATRTSGGYNEQFF
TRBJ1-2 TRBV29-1 CSVEEAGRRIHYGYTF
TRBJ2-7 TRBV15 CATSREGSRNEQYF
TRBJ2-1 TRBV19 CASSIGGTYYNEQFF
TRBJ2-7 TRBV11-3 CASSSAGLAGGSEQYF
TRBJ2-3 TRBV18 CASSPSSLAGGSNTQYF
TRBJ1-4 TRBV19 CASSRTGGREKLFF
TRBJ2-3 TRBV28 CASSLMAAGTDTQYF
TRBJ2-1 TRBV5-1 CASSSHAAGGVEQFF
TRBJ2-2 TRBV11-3 CASSSDRRNTGELFF
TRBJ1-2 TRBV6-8 CASSQDRGPIFGYTF
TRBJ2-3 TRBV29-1 CSVEGGDRGVDTQYF
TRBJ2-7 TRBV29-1 CSVGGTPPRGSYEQYF
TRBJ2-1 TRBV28 CASSSTGVPQFF
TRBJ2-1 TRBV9 CASSAPSGRDWDEQFF
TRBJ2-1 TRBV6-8 CASSDKRRDEQFF
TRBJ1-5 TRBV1 CASSQPGQGAHQPQHF
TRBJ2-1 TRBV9 CASSPGEGVPFF
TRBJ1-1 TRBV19 CASSIGRGATEAFF